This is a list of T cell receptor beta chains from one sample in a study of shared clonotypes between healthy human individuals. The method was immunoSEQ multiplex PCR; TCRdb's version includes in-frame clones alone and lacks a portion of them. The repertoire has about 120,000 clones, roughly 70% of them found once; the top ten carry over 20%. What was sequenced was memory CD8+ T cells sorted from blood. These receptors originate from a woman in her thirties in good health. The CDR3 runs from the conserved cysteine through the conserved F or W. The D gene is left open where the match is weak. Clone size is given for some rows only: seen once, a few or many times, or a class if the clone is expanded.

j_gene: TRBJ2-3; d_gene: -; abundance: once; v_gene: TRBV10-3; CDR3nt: TGTGCCATCAGTGAGCCAGCAACGTGGGGCACAGATACGCAGTATTTT; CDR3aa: CAISEPATWGTDTQYF
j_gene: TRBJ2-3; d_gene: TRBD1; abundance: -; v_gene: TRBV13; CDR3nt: TGTGCCAGCAGTCCGACAGGGGATACGCAGTATTTT; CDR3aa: CASSPTGDTQYF
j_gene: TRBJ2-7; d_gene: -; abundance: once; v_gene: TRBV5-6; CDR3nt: TGTGCCAGCAGCTTGTTGCCGGGAGTGGGGGAGCAGTACTTC; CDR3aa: CASSLLPGVGEQYF
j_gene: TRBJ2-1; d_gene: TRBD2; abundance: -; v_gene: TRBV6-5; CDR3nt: TGTGCCAGCTCACAAACTAGCGGGAGTTTTCATGAGCAGTTCTTC; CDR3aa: CASSQTSGSFHEQFF
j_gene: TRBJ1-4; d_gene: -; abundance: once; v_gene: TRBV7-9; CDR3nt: TGTGCCAGCAGCTTATGGCCAAGTAAGGAAAAACTGTTTTTT; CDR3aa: CASSLWPSKEKLFF
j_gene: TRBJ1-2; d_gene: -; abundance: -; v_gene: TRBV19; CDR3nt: TGTGCCAGTAGTCCGGGGTCTTGGGGGTATGGCTACACCTTC; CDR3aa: CASSPGSWGYGYTF
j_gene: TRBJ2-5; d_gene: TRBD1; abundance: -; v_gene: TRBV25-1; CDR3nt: TGTGCCAGCAGTGAACCCAAACCAAGACAGGGTTGGGAGACCCAGTACTTC; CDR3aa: CASSEPKPRQGWETQYF
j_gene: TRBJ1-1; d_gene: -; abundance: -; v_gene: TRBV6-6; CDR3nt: TGTGCCAGCAGAGACGGAACTGAAGCTTTCTTT; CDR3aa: CASRDGTEAFF
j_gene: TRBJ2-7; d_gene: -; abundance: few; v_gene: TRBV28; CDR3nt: TGTGCCAGCAGACCTGGGGCAGGGGAAGCGTACGAGCAGTACTTC; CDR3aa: CASRPGAGEAYEQYF
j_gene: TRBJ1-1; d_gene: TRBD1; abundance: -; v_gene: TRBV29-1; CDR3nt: TGCAGCGTTCCGACAGGGGCGACTGAAGCTTTCTTT; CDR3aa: CSVPTGATEAFF
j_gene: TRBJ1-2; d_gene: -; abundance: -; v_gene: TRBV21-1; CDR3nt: TGTGCCAGCAGCAAAGTTTACGGGGGCGCGGTTTTTGGCTACACCTTC; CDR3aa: CASSKVYGGAVFGYTF
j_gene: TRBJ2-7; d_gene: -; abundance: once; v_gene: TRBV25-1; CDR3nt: TGTGCCAGCAAAGCGGGTCCCTCCTACGAGCAGTACTTC; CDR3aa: CASKAGPSYEQYF
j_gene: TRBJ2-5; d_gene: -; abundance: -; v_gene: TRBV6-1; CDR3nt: TGTGCCAGCAGTGAAATTTTGGTACCTAGGACGCAAGAGACCCAGTACTTC; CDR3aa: CASSEILVPRTQETQYF
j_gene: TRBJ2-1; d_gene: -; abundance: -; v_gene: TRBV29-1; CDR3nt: TGCAGCGTTGAAGTTAACTATGAGCAGTTCTTC; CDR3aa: CSVEVNYEQFF
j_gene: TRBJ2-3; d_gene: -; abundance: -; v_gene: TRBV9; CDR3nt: TGTGCCAGCAGCGTTGCGGGGAGTAGCACAGATACGCAGTATTTT; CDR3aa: CASSVAGSSTDTQYF
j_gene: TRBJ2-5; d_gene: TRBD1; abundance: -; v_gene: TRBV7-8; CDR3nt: TGTGCCAGCAGCTTAGGGGCAGGGGGCGCGGAAGAGACCCAGTACTTC; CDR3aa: CASSLGAGGAEETQYF
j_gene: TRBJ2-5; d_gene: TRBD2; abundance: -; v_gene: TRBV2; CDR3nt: TGTGCCAGCAGGCAGGGGGCCCCCGGACTAGCGGGAGAGGAGACCCAGTACTTC; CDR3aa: CASRQGAPGLAGEETQYF
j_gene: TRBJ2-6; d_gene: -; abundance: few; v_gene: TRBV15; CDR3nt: TGTGCCACCAGCAGAGATACATCCTCTGGGGCCAACGTCCTGACTTTC; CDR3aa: CATSRDTSSGANVLTF
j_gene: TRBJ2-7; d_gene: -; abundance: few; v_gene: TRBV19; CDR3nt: TGTGCCAGTAGTATAGGTTGGAGCGAGCAGTACTTC; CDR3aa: CASSIGWSEQYF
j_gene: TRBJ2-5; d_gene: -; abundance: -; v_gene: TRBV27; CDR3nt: TGTGCCAGCAGTTTACTTGGGGAGACCCAGTACTTC; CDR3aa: CASSLLGETQYF
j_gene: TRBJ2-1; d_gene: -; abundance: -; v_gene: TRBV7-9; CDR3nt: TGTGCCAGCCAAACCCGGGACCTAACCTACAATGAGCAGTTCTTC; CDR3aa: CASQTRDLTYNEQFF
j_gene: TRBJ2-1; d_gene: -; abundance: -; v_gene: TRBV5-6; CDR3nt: TGTGCCAGCAGCTCAGGACCGGGCAATGAGCAGTTCTTC; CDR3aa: CASSSGPGNEQFF
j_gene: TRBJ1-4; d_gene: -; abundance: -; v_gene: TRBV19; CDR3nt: TGTGCCAGTAGTATAGACCCGCCAAGGGGGGAGAGGAATGAAAAACTGTTTTTT; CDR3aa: CASSIDPPRGERNEKLFF
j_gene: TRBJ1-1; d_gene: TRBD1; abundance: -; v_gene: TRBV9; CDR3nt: TGTGCCAGCAGCAGGACAGGGAGCACTGAAGCTTTCTTT; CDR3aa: CASSRTGSTEAFF
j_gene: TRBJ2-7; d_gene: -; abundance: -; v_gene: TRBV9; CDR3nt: TGTGCCAGCAGCGTAGCGGGGCCGAACTACGAGCAGTACTTC; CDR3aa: CASSVAGPNYEQYF
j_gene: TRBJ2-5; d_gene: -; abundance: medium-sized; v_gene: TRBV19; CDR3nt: TGTGCCAGTAGTATCTGGGGTAAGGAGACCCAGTACTTC; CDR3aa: CASSIWGKETQYF
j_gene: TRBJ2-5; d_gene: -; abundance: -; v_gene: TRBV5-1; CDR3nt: TGCGCCAGCAGCTTATCGGACCCGCAAGAGACCCAGTACTTC; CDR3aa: CASSLSDPQETQYF
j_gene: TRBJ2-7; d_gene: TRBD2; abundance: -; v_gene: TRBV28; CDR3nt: TGTGCCAGCAACCGTGGGCTAGCGGGCCTCTACGAGCAGTACTTC; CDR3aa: CASNRGLAGLYEQYF
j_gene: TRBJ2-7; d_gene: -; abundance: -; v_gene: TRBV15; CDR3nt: TGTGCCACCAGCAGAGATTCAGGGCGTAACACCCAGGGGGAGCAGTACTTC; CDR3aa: CATSRDSGRNTQGEQYF
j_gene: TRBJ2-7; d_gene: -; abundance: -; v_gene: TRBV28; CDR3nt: TGTGCCAGCGTAGCGAGGGGCTCCTACGAGCAGTACTTC; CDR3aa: CASVARGSYEQYF
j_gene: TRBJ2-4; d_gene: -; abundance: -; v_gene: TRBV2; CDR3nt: TGTGCCAGCAGCATCGAGGGGGAACTGGCCAAAAACATTCAGTACTTC; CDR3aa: CASSIEGELAKNIQYF
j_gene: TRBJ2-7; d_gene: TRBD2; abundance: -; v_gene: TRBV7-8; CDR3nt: TGTGCCAGCAGCTTAGCCCCCGGGAGGAAGCGGGACTACGAGCAGTACTTC; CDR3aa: CASSLAPGRKRDYEQYF
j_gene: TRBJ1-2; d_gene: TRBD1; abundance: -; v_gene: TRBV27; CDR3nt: TGTGCCAGCAGTTTCCTTCGGACAGGGTATGGCTACACCTTC; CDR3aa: CASSFLRTGYGYTF
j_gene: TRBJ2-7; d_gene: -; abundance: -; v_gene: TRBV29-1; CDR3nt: TGCAGCGTACGGGACGGAGGTTCCTACGAGCAGTACTTC; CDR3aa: CSVRDGGSYEQYF
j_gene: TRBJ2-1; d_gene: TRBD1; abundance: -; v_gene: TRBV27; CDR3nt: TGTGCCAGCAGCCCATCAGGGGGCAATGAGCAGTTCTTC; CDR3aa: CASSPSGGNEQFF
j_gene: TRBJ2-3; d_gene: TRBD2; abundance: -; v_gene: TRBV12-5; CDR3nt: TGTGCTAGTGCCGGGACTAGCGGAAACACAGATACGCAGTATTTT; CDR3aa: CASAGTSGNTDTQYF
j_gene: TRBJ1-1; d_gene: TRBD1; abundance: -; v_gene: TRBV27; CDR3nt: TGTGCCAGCAGTTATGGGACAGCGAACACTGAAGCTTTCTTT; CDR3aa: CASSYGTANTEAFF
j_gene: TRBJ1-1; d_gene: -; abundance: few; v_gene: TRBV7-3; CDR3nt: TGTGCCAGCAGCTTAACGTTAAAGGGTGAAGCTTTCTTT; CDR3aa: CASSLTLKGEAFF
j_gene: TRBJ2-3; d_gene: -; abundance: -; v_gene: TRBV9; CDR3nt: TGTGCCAGCAGCGTAGGTGGAGTCGGTAGCACAGATACGCAGTATTTT; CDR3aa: CASSVGGVGSTDTQYF
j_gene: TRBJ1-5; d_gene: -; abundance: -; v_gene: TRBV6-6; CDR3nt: TGTGCCAGCAGTTCTACCGGGACGGTGAATCAGCCCCAGCATTTT; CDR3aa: CASSSTGTVNQPQHF
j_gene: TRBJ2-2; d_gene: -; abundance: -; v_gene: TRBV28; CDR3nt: TGTGCCAGCAGCCCGAGGGGGGGCGGCACCGGGGAGCTGTTTTTT; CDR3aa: CASSPRGGGTGELFF
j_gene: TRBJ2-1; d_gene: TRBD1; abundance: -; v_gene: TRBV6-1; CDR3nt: TGTGCCAGCAGTTTAACAGGGGAGTGGTTCTTC; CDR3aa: CASSLTGEWFF
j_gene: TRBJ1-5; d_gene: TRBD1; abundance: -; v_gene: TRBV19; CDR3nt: TGTGCCAGTAGTATCATGGGCGGGACAGGTTTCCAGCCCCAGCATTTT; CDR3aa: CASSIMGGTGFQPQHF
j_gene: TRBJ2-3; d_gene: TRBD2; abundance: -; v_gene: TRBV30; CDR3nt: TGTGCCTGGAGTCTGGGACTAGCGGGAGACTCAGATACGCAGTATTTT; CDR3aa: CAWSLGLAGDSDTQYF
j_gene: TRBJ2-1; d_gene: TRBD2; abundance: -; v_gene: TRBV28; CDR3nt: TGTGCCAGCAGTCAACTAGCGGGAGGACACAATGAGCAGTTCTTC; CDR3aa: CASSQLAGGHNEQFF
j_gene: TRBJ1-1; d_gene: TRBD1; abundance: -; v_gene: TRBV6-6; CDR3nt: TGTGCCAGCAGTGGACAGGGACCGAACACTGAAGCTTTCTTT; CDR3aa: CASSGQGPNTEAFF
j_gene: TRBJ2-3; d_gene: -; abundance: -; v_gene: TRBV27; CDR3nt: TGTGCCAGCAGTCCACACCTGGGCACAGATACGCAGTATTTT; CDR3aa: CASSPHLGTDTQYF
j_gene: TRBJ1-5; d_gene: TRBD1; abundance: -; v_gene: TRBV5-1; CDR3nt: TGCGCCAGCAGCCCCACCGGGACAGGATATCAGCCCCAGCATTTT; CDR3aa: CASSPTGTGYQPQHF
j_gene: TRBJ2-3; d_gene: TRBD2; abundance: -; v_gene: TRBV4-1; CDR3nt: TGCGCCAGCAGCCAAGATGGGGGAGCGGGAGCTCTCTCAGATACGCAGTATTTT; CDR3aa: CASSQDGGAGALSDTQYF
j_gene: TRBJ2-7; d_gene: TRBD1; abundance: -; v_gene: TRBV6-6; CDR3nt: TGTGCCAGCAGTGGTCCAGGGACAGGGAAAGAGACCGAGCAGTACTTC; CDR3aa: CASSGPGTGKETEQYF
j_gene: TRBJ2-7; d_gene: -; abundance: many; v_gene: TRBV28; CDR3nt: TGTGCCAGCAGTCTATACCGCGGCGGGGTCTCCTACGAGCAGTACTTC; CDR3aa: CASSLYRGGVSYEQYF
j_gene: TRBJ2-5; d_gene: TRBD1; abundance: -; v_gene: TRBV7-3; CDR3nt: TGTGCCAGCAGCTTGGGCGGACAGGGAAACAGTCAAGAGACCCAGTACTTC; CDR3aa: CASSLGGQGNSQETQYF
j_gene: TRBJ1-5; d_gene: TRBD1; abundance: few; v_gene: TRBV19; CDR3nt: TGTGCCAGTGAATGGGGACAGGGAGTTCAGCCCCAGCATTTT; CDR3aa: CASEWGQGVQPQHF
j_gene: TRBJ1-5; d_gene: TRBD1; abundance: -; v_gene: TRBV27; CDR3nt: TGTGCCAGCAGAACGAGATGGGACAGCTCGAGCAATCAGCCCCAGCATTTT; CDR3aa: CASRTRWDSSSNQPQHF
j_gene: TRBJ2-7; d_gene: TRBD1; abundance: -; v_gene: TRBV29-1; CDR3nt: TGCAGCGTCGCTTCGGGACAGGTGGGCTACGAGCAGTACTTC; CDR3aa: CSVASGQVGYEQYF